The 26 T cell receptor beta chains below all came from one sample that was sequenced in a study of molecular identifiers for immune sequencing clone quantification. MiXCR was run by TCRdb on the PCR reads, yielding one entry per CDR3 protein. The table lists roughly 630,000 distinct CDR3 sequences, less than 30% of them singletons. Sample: naive CD8+ T cells from blood, with Jurkat cell RNA spiked in. Regarding subset: FACS-sorted CD8+CD4-CCR7+CD45RA+ naive T cells. Receptors were obtained from a human donor in good health. Some libraries in this study had Jurkat cell RNA spiked in.

Concerning this clonotype itself: A read error may produce the germline difference seen at one junction end. The chain couples TRBV6-6 to TRBJ2-3; D is perhaps TRBD2 (6 bases). The CDR3 length is 16 residues. CDR1 and CDR2 from the germline V gene are MNHNY and SVGAGI (reference sequence). The CDR3 region is CASSFVSGRRPDTQYF. The CDR3 region has the DNA TGTGCCAGTAGTTTTGTATCCGGGAGACGGCCAGATACGCAGTATTTT.

This clonotype was counted at least ten times. The J gene is TRBJ2-1, the V gene TRBV20-1; D is unresolved. This CDR3 contains 16 residues. Trimming left V 0 bases short and J 4 bases short, with 16 bases between. Germline CDR1 is DFQATT and CDR2 is SNEGSKA (reference sequence). CDR3 bases: TGCAGTGCTAGAGATGATTCAAGGGTCAGGTACAATGAGCAGTTCTTC. This encodes CSARDDSRVRYNEQFF.

This clonotype was seen many times. The J gene is TRBJ1-1, the V gene TRBV10-2, with D hard to call. CDR3 length: 15 residues. V shed 2 bases and J shed 0 bases, with 10 bases lying between them. Germline V gene lookup returns CDR1 WSHSY and CDR2 SAAADI. CDR3 bases: TGCGCCAGCAGTGAGGAACCAACAGTGAACACTGAAGCTTTCTTT. Its protein is CASSEEPTVNTEAFF.

This clonotype turned up a few times. This chain uses TRBV5-1 with TRBJ2-5, with D perhaps being TRBD1 or TRBD2 (5 bases each). The germline CDR1 and CDR2 sequences are SGHRS and YFSETQ. V was clipped by 6 bases and J by 1 base, with 13 bases between them. This CDR3 has 14 amino acids. CDR3 sequence: CASKQAGAQETQYF. CDR3 bases: TGCGCCAGCAAACAGGCCGGGGCCCAAGAGACCCAGTACTTC.

About this clonotype itself: With a much larger clone just one base away, this may be a read error. V and J are TRBV6-2 or TRBV6-3 and TRBJ2-3, with unresolved D. The J call may be wrong; the DNA end is better matched by TRBJ1-5. The germline V gene has CDR1 MNHEY and CDR2 SVGEGT. There are 14 residues in the CDR3. This CDR3 reads CASSERVSTDTQHF. Here the CDR3 DNA reads TGTGCCAGCAGTGAGCGGGTTAGCACAGATACGCAGCATTTT.

This clonotype was detected ten times or more. V is TRBV23-1 and J is TRBJ2-2, with 7 bases fitting TRBD2. TRBV23-1 is filed as an ORF, its function uncertain. Trimming took 0 bases from V and 5 from J; bases not matched to a gene: 9. This CDR3 is built from 17 residues. The CDR3 is CASSQSPGRPRTGELFF. CDR3 DNA: TGCGCCAGCAGTCAATCACCCGGGAGGCCCCGGACCGGGGAGCTGTTTTTT.

The table lists this clonotype with many counts. The chain joins TRBV11-2 to TRBJ2-7; D remains unclear. The CDR3 loop spans 12 amino acids. Trimming stripped 5 bases from V and 6 bases from J, with 11 bases between. Germline-derived CDR1 and CDR2 are SGHAT and FQNNGV. CDR3 DNA sequence: TGTGCCAGCAGCCATCCCCGCCCCGAGCAGTACTTC. This encodes CASSHPRPEQYF.

This clonotype was detected only once. Given a much more abundant clone one base away, this may be a read error. V gene TRBV27 combines with J gene TRBJ1-4, with D tentatively TRBD1 (6 bases). The CDR3 is made up of 13 amino acids. Germline CDR1 and CDR2: MNHEY and SMNVEV (reference sequence). CDR3 DNA: TGTGCCAGCAAGGGGGGGTTGGATGATAAACTGTTTTTT. This sequence encodes CASKGGLDDKLFF. The variable domain in full, completed from reference TRBV27 and TRBJ1-4, reads EAQVTQNPRYLITVTGKKLTVTCSQNMNHEYMSWYRQDPGLGLRQIYYSMNVEVTDKGDVPEGYKVSRKEKRNFPLILESPSPNQTSLYFCASKGGLDDKLFFGSGTQLSVL.

About this clonotype: A much larger clone lies a single base off, so this may be a read error. The chain carries TRBV13 and TRBJ2-3; D uncertain. Germline V gene lookup returns CDR1 PRHDT and CDR2 FYEKMQ (reference sequence). The CDR3 sequence is 14 residues long. V was trimmed by 0 bases and J by 5 bases, leaving 9 bases between them. The CDR3 DNA is TGTGCCAGCAGCTTAGGAGGGCAGGTAGATACGCAGTATTTT. Amino acid sequence: CASSLGGQVDTQYF.

This clonotype has just a few counts. The J gene is TRBJ2-3, the V gene TRBV6-2 or TRBV6-3; TRBD2 aligns across 12 bases. Germline V gives CDR1 MNHEY, CDR2 SVGEGT. The CDR3 sequence is 19 residues long. Germline trimming cut 5 bases from V and 2 bases from J; bases unmatched to any gene: 14. CDR3 loop: CASSPGLRTSGGTTDTQYF. Here the CDR3 DNA reads TGTGCCAGCAGTCCTGGATTGCGAACTAGCGGGGGGACCACAGATACGCAGTATTTT.

With respect to this clonotype: One base away lies a much larger clone, so this may be a sequencing read error. This chain uses TRBV6-2 or TRBV6-3 with TRBJ1-1; D remains unclear. CDR1 MNHEY and CDR2 SVGEGT come from the germline V gene. The CDR3 is 13 residues long. Trimming stripped 0 bases from V and 8 bases from J, with 10 bases between. The CDR3 here is CASSYSGRIEAFF. CDR3 DNA sequence: TGTGCCAGCAGTTACTCGGGCAGGATAGAAGCTTTCTTT.

The chain employs TRBV12-3 or TRBV12-4 and TRBJ2-7; 7 nucleotides line up with TRBD1. The J segment lost 7 bases and the V segment lost 3 bases, leaving 9 bases of the junction unmatched. This CDR3 has 14 residues. This CDR3 is CASSFLRGRGEQYF. The CDR3 bases are TGTGCCAGCAGTTTTCTTAGGGGGCGCGGGGAGCAGTACTTC.

As regards this clonotype: Without the conserved terminal phenylalanine or tryptophan, this CDR3 likely stems from a read error. This chain links TRBV6-2 or TRBV6-3 with TRBJ2-7; TRBD2 matches 10 bases. The CDR3 loop spans 16 amino acids. CDR1 is MNHEY and CDR2 is SVGEGT in the germline V gene. Unmatched junction bases numbered 8, after V lost 4 bases and J lost 2 bases. The CDR3 protein is CASSSLVSGRTYEQYL. The CDR3 nucleotides read TGTGCCAGCAGTTCCCTCGTTAGCGGGAGGACCTACGAGCAGTACCTC.

V gene TRBV6-6 combines with J gene TRBJ2-7, with 12 positions matching TRBD2. V dropped 6 bases and J dropped 2; count of bases not matched to a gene: 5. The CDR3 totals 15 residues. Germline V gene data show CDR1 as MNHNY and CDR2 as SVGAGI (reference sequence). Here the CDR3 DNA reads TGTGCCAGCAGACCCCTAGCGGGGGGGCCCTACGAGCAGTACTTC. It is translated as CASRPLAGGPYEQYF.

This clonotype was observed a few times. This sequence joins TRBV19 and TRBJ2-7; D is possibly TRBD1 or TRBD2 (5 bases each). V shed 5 bases and J shed 4 bases, with 21 bases lying between them. CDR3 size: 16 residues. CDR1 and CDR2 (germline): LNHDA, SQIVND (reference sequence). CDR3 in DNA: TGTGCCAGTAGTCCCGGGGCCTCACGTTGGATGTACGAGCAGTACTTC. This translates into CASSPGASRWMYEQYF.

The chain uses TRBV3-1 and TRBJ1-3; D is unclear. This CDR3 spans 16 amino acids. Trimming cost V 0 bases and J 1 base, with 10 bases left between them. Per the germline V gene, CDR1 is LGHDT and CDR2 is YNNKEL (reference sequence). The CDR3 DNA sequence: TGTGCCAGCAGCCAAGATTCGGCGGCATCTGGAAACACCATATATTTT. Translation gives CASSQDSAASGNTIYF.

This clonotype was detected many times. V usage is TRBV5-1 and J usage is TRBJ2-7; perhaps TRBD1 as D (6 bases). Deletions cut 2 bases from V and 3 bases from J, with 15 bases between. CDR3 size: 15 residues. Germline V gene data show CDR1 as SGHRS and CDR2 as YFSETQ. CDR3: CASSFQSQGSYEQYF. The CDR3 coding sequence is TGCGCCAGCAGCTTCCAGAGCCAGGGGAGCTACGAGCAGTACTTC.

A few counts support this clonotype. V usage is TRBV4-1 and J usage is TRBJ1-6, with D unresolved. The CDR3 is made up of 14 amino acids. Looked up from germline, CDR1 is MGHRA and CDR2 is YSYEKL. V was cut by 0 bases and J by 10 bases, with 10 bases left in between. Here the CDR3 DNA reads TGCGCCAGCAGCCAAGATTACCTTCGCTCACCCCTCCACTTT. It translates to CASSQDYLRSPLHF.

Ten or more counts support this clonotype. The chain is built from TRBV2 and TRBJ2-3; 10 bases are a match to TRBD2. V shed 6 bases and J 1 base; nucleotides not matched to a gene: 10. The length of the CDR3 is 17 residues. Germline CDR1 is SNHLY and CDR2 is FYNNEI. The CDR3 sequence: CASRLPSGGPGTDTQYF. CDR3 coding DNA: TGTGCCAGCAGACTCCCTAGCGGGGGTCCCGGCACAGATACGCAGTATTTT.

The rearrangement joins TRBV5-1 to TRBJ2-1; D is perhaps TRBD1 (6 bases). This CDR3 is 13 amino acids long. Germline V CDR1 and CDR2: SGHRS, YFSETQ. Trimming left V 1 base short and J 9 bases short, with 11 bases between. The CDR3 DNA reads as TGCGCCAGCAGCTTGTCAGGGGTCCCTGAGCAGTTCTTC. Translation gives CASSLSGVPEQFF.

The chain links TRBV14 to TRBJ2-7; D may be TRBD1 (6 bases). Germline V gene data show CDR1 as SGHDN and CDR2 as FVKESK. The CDR3 extends over 13 amino acids. Trimming cost V 5 bases and J 2 bases, with 10 bases left between them. The chain's CDR3 is CASSEGHTYEQYF. The CDR3 bases are TGTGCCAGCAGCGAGGGACATACCTACGAGCAGTACTTC.

The CDR3 bases are TGTGCCAGCAGCGAACTTAGCGGGGGGATTGTCGAGCAGTACTTC. Protein sequence: CASSELSGGIVEQYF. The rearrangement joins TRBV3-1 to TRBJ2-7, with TRBD2 identical over 10 bases. Losses at the gene ends were 5 bases for V and 6 bases for J; bases not matched to a gene: 10. Germline values: CDR1 LGHDT, CDR2 YNNKEL (reference sequence). This CDR3 is built from 15 residues.

The chain combines TRBV14 with TRBJ2-7, with TRBD1 identical over 7 bases. V shed 5 bases, J shed 2 bases, and the junction held 9 bases outside the gene matches. Germline assignment: CDR1 SGHDN and CDR2 FVKESK. The CDR3 consists of 15 residues. In nucleotides, the CDR3 is TGTGCCAGCAGCTACTCCGGGACAGTAACCTACGAGCAGTACTTC. This codes for CASSYSGTVTYEQYF.

V is TRBV6-5 and J is TRBJ2-5, with 15 positions matching TRBD2. This CDR3 spans 19 amino acids. Germline CDR1 is MNHEY and CDR2 is SVGAGI. V trimming: 0 bases; J trimming: 2 bases; junction bases outside the gene matches: 7. CDR3 sequence reads: CASSYSSGLAGGDQETQYF. The CDR3 DNA sequence: TGTGCCAGCAGTTACTCGTCAGGACTAGCGGGGGGGGATCAAGAGACCCAGTACTTC.

With regard to this clonotype: Relative to the germline gene, one junction end is altered; a read error may explain this. J is TRBJ2-1 and V is TRBV7-9, with D maybe TRBD2 (6 bases). The germline CDR1 and CDR2 sequences are SEHNR and FQNEAQ (reference sequence). There are 16 residues in the CDR3. CDR3 DNA: TGTGCCGGCAGCGGGCTAGCCCTTAGTATGTGCGATGAGCGGTTCTTC. Its translation is CAGSGLALSMCDERFF.

The chain combines TRBV6-5 with TRBJ2-3, with 12 bases fitting TRBD2. The CDR3 runs 15 residues. V gave up 2 bases and J gave up 5 bases; unmatched junction bases: 2. Germline V lookup: CDR1 MNHEY, CDR2 SVGAGI. CDR3: CASSYLAGGIDTQYF. CDR3 coding DNA: TGTGCCAGCAGTTACCTAGCGGGAGGGATAGATACGCAGTATTTT.